The present T cell receptor beta chain was sequenced within a study of T cells in Graves' hyperthyroidism and ophthalmopathy. About the research overall: Peripheral blood specimens were obtained at initial diagnosis, prior to any treatment. Regarding the study as a whole: Most expanded thyroid clonotypes above 0.001 recurred in blood.

TCR beta CDR3 regions were amplified from RNA. HTBI primers were used for first-round RT-PCR of the TCR CDR3. A single record per CDR3 protein comes from TCRdb applying MiXCR to the multiplex PCR reads. The table shows 210,000 or so distinct CDR3 sequences, with roughly 17% occurring only once. The ends were cut back, 2 bases at V and 4 bases at J, with 9 bases in the middle. Germline-derived CDR1 and CDR2 are MDHEN and SYDVKM. The CDR3 loop spans 14 amino acids. Lactation, pregnancy, other autoimmune disease or uncontrolled infection led to exclusion of patients. Remarks on this clonotype: Its antigen remains unknown.

The source is a middle-aged man with Graves' hyperthyroidism. The sequenced sample consisted of blood. The chain carries TRBV28 and TRBJ1-5; TRBD1 might be the D (6 bases). The CDR3 region is CASSLIQGNQPQHF. CDR3 DNA sequence: TGTGCCAGCAGTTTAATTCAGGGGAATCAGCCCCAGCATTTT.